This T cell receptor (beta chain) was captured in a study of T-cell reconstitution after alpha-beta-depleted transplantation in children. Preparation of the TCRbeta library involved a method that used unique molecular identifiers. TCRdb redid the calling of the PCR reads with MiXCR, one entry per CDR3 protein. Here the sample spans fewer than 550,000 distinct CDR3 sequences, 15% to 20% being singletons. This sequence was found in a boy less than two years old who had a stem cell transplant for Wiskott-Aldrich syndrome, so the T cells may come from the graft donor. The material sequenced was PBMCs, mostly from graft donor cells, taken 360 days after TCRalphabeta/CD19-depleted stem cell transplant.

In nucleotides, the CDR3 is TGCGCCAGCAGCTCCGGACAGGGGGCGAATGAAGCTTTCTTT. Protein: CASSSGQGANEAFF. This chain connects TRBV5-1 to TRBJ1-1; 11 bases align to TRBD1. CDR1 is SGHRS and CDR2 is YFSETQ in the germline V gene. V dropped 3 bases and J dropped 7; count of bases not matched to a gene: 5. The CDR3 sequence is 14 residues long.